Presented here are 9 T cell receptor beta chains from one specimen sequenced in a study of T-cell memory formation after mild COVID-19 (dated by TCRdb to the early 2020s). Libraries were built with 5' RACE. The reads were generated on an Illumina NovaSeq 6000. TCRdb applied fastp at Q25 and MiXCR to the public reads, then kept only in-frame beta chains. Rows are combined by CDR3 protein, so each entry shows the most common genes and DNA. The sample contains about 110,000 distinct CDR3 sequences, 9.5% to 15% of them found a single time. The ten largest make up around 25% of the sample. The sequenced material came from PBMCs or a T cell subset sorted from them (not recorded which). The receptors shown here come from an adult woman who had mild COVID-19 (a few samples of this study predate the infection). The sample titles of this study are shuffled in the database, so cell type and time point are left out; the donor was told from shared clones.

This clonotype was detected many times. The CDR3 DNA is TGTGCCAGCAGCCCCGGTGCGGGAGTAGATACGCAGTATTTT. Translating gives CASSPGAGVDTQYF. This rearrangement joins TRBV5-6 to TRBJ2-3, with 7 bases aligning to TRBD2. Trimming removed 4 bases from V and 5 bases from J; junction bases left unmatched: 7. Germline V gives CDR1 SGHDT, CDR2 YYEEEE. The CDR3 runs 14 residues.

This rearrangement joins TRBV12-3 or TRBV12-4 to TRBJ2-5; 8 nucleotides agree with TRBD2. V lost 4 bases, J lost 5 bases, and 6 bases stayed unmatched. The CDR3 loop spans 14 amino acids. CDR3 bases: TGTGCCAGCAGTTCTGAGCGGGGGATTGAGACCCAGTACTTC. Amino acids: CASSSERGIETQYF.

This chain links TRBV7-8 with TRBJ2-3, with 9 bases lining up with TRBD2. Losses at the gene ends were 9 bases for V and 4 bases for J; bases not matched to a gene: 8. The CDR3 runs to 14 residues. Germline assignment: CDR1 SGHVS and CDR2 FQNEAQ. CDR3 nucleotide sequence: TGTGCCAGAAGCAAGACTAGCGGAGCAGATACGCAGTATTTT. Translated, it gives CARSKTSGADTQYF. Using reference TRBV7-8 and TRBJ2-3 for the parts outside the CDR3, the full variable domain is GAGVSQSPRYKVAKRGQDVALRCDPISGHVSLFWYQQALGQGPEFLTYFQNEAQLDKSGLPSDRFFAERPEGSVSTLKIQRTQQEDSAVYLCARSKTSGADTQYFGPGTRLTVL.

This sequence joins TRBV6-2 or TRBV6-3 and TRBJ1-1, with a tentative D call TRBD1 (5 bases). The CDR3 has 14 residues. Germline CDR1 and CDR2: MNHEY and SVGEGT. The germline V and J ends were trimmed by 2 bases and 8 bases, with 15 bases remaining between them. The CDR3, as DNA: TGTGCCAGCAGTTACCCCTTGGGGCAGGAGGAAGCTTTCTTT. It translates to CASSYPLGQEEAFF.

CDR3 coding DNA: TGCGCCAGCAGCTTGGAATTTCGGGAGGCTTTCTTT. Translated, it gives CASSLEFREAFF. The chain is built from TRBV5-1 and TRBJ1-1; D gene ambiguous. The CDR3 is made up of 12 amino acids. The V end lost 0 bases, the J end lost 11 bases, and 11 bases lay between the germline ends. Per germline, CDR1 SGHRS and CDR2 YFSETQ.

This chain uses TRBV7-2 with TRBJ1-2; TRBD1 matches at 8 bases. The V gene end was trimmed by 4 bases and the J gene end by 2 bases; junction bases not matched to a gene: 6. The CDR3 runs 15 residues. Germline loops: CDR1 SGHTA, CDR2 FQGNSA. The CDR3 coding sequence is TGTGCCAGCAGCTCCATCGACAGGGGCAACTATGGCTACACCTTC. Protein: CASSSIDRGNYGYTF.

This clonotype was detected only a few times. The V call is TRBV27, the J call TRBJ2-7, with D possibly matching TRBD1 (5 bases). CDR3 length equals 15 residues. In germline, CDR1 is MNHEY, CDR2 SMNVEV (reference sequence). Trimming took 0 bases from V and 2 from J, leaving 11 bases between them. The CDR3 sequence: CASSLSAGLTYEQYF. The DNA for the CDR3 is TGTGCCAGCAGTTTATCGGCAGGGCTTACCTACGAGCAGTACTTC.

The chain combines TRBV5-1 with TRBJ1-1; D not resolved. V was pared by 2 bases and J by 1 base, with 12 bases between. Per germline, CDR1 SGHRS and CDR2 YFSETQ. The CDR3 consists of 15 residues. CDR3 coding DNA: TGCGCCAGCAGCTTCACAAGGGAGAGGAACACTGAAGCTTTCTTT. Its protein product is CASSFTRERNTEAFF.

This clonotype occurred many times. V gene TRBV2 combines with J gene TRBJ2-2; D may be TRBD1 or TRBD2 (5 bases each). CDR1 and CDR2 from the germline V gene are SNHLY and FYNNEI. The CDR3 has 14 residues. V lost 8 bases and J lost 2, with 12 bases in between. The CDR3 nucleotides are TGTGCCAGCCAGGGACGGTACAACACCGGGGAGCTGTTTTTT. Protein: CASQGRYNTGELFF.